One T cell receptor beta chain is described in this entry. The antigen is undetermined. The data derive from a study of T cells after posttransplantation cyclophosphamide. Whole-study findings and limits: Later post-transplant blood repertoires were often dominated by donor CD8+ memory clones.

This related bone marrow graft donor gave peripheral blood on the day of marrow donation. The table came from immunoSEQ multiplex PCR; TCRdb's copy has only in-frame clones and leaves some out. Here the sample spans about 18,000 clones, less than 85% being singletons. Germline V gene sequence: CDR1 MNHEY, CDR2 SMNVEV (reference sequence). This CDR3 has 15 residues. The J segment lost 2 bases and the V segment lost 5 bases, leaving 8 bases of the junction unmatched. The sample consisted of memory CD4+ T cells sorted from blood. V and J are TRBV27 and TRBJ1-1; the match to TRBD1 covers 7 bases. The source of this sequence is a young man in good health and a related stem cell transplant donor. The CDR3 sequence is CASSPRTGFNTEAFF. The CDR3 DNA reads TGTGCCAGCAGTCCCCGGACAGGTTTCAACACTGAAGCTTTCTTT.